One and the same sample provided the 27 T cell receptor beta chains below, sequenced in a study of PD-L1 blockade in urothelial cancer. The table came from immunoSEQ multiplex PCR; TCRdb's copy has only in-frame clones and leaves some out. The table lists about 74,000 clones, 84% of them singletons, with approximately 5% in the top ten. The material was PBMCs, obtained around atezolizumab (anti-PD-L1) treatment. The receptors derive from a man between 65 and 85 years old with urothelial cancer.

The chain employs TRBV11-2 and TRBJ1-4; tentatively, D is TRBD1 (5 bases). V shed 5 bases and J shed 7 bases, with 17 bases lying between them. CDR1 SGHAT and CDR2 FQNNGV come from the germline V gene. The CDR3 loop spans 15 amino acids. This chain's CDR3 is CASSHSGGSVEKLFF. CDR3 coding DNA: TGTGCCAGCAGCCACTCGGGGGGATCGGTTGAAAAACTGTTTTTT.

This chain links TRBV12-5 with TRBJ1-5; possible D gene TRBD1, 5 bases. This CDR3 spans 17 amino acids. CDR1 LGHNT and CDR2 FRNRAP come from the germline V gene. Trimming removed 1 base from V and 2 bases from J, with 15 bases in between. CDR3 residues: CASGLGRELGGNQPQHF. The CDR3 DNA sequence: TGTGCTAGTGGTTTGGGCAGGGAATTAGGTGGCAATCAGCCCCAGCATTTT.

This clone has more than one count but fewer than ten. This sequence joins TRBV10-3 and TRBJ2-1; D is possibly TRBD1 (5 bases). V was clipped by 6 bases and J by 5 bases, with 17 bases between them. The germline gives CDR1 ENHRY, CDR2 SYGVKD. CDR3 size: 15 residues. The CDR3: CAISGKKGLDNEQFF. CDR3 DNA: TGTGCCATCAGCGGTAAAAAGGGGCTGGACAATGAGCAGTTCTTC.

This clone was seen a single time. The chain links TRBV10-1 to TRBJ2-2, with D perhaps matching TRBD1 (6 bases). Trimming shortened V by 4 bases and J by 7 bases, and 10 bases separated the two germline ends. Germline V lookup: CDR1 WNHNN, CDR2 SYGVQD (reference sequence). This CDR3 is 13 amino acids long. In DNA, the CDR3 is TGCGCCAGCAGTGGACAGGCAAGCGGGGAGCTGTTTTTT. Encoded protein: CASSGQASGELFF.

The chain carries TRBV18 and TRBJ1-2; possibly TRBD1 for D (6 bases). This CDR3 region has 14 residues. CDR1 KGHSH and CDR2 LQKENI come from the germline V gene. The V end lost 6 bases, the J end lost 4 bases, and 15 bases lay between the germline ends. The CDR3 protein is CASSETQGTYGYTF. Written as DNA, the CDR3 is TGTGCCAGCTCTGAGACTCAGGGGACCTATGGCTACACCTTC. Supplemented by reference TRBV18 and TRBJ1-2, the full variable domain reads NAGVMQNPRHLVRRRGQEARLRCSPMKGHSHVYWYRQLPEEGLKFMVYLQKENIIDESGMPKERFSAEFPKEGPSILRIQQVVRGDSAAYFCASSETQGTYGYTFGSGTRLTVV.

The V and J genes are TRBV4-1 and TRBJ2-7; tentative D call: TRBD2 (5 bases). Germline lookup yields CDR1 MGHRA and CDR2 YSYEKL. V was trimmed by 0 bases and J by 3 bases, leaving 12 bases between them. There are 15 residues in the CDR3. This chain's CDR3 is CASSQEEAAIYEQYF. In DNA form, the CDR3 reads TGCGCCAGCAGCCAAGAGGAAGCGGCTATCTACGAGCAGTACTTC.

The rearrangement joins TRBV5-5 to TRBJ1-4; 9 positions match TRBD1. Germline CDR1 is SGHKS and CDR2 is YYEKEE (reference sequence). V was clipped by 4 bases and J by 8 bases; unmatched bases: 12. The CDR3 runs 16 residues. The CDR3 sequence is CASSLTQGAGGEKLFF. CDR3 DNA sequence: TGTGCCAGCAGCCTTACACAGGGGGCAGGGGGCGAAAAACTGTTTTTT.

The chain couples TRBV28 to TRBJ1-5, with a weak D call TRBD1 (5 bases). V gave up 6 bases and J gave up 0 bases, with 9 bases separating them. The CDR3 is 14 residues long. Germline lookup yields CDR1 MDHEN and CDR2 SYDVKM. The DNA for the CDR3 is TGTGCCAGCAGGGGGCCGAATAGCAATCAGCCCCAGCATTTT. Protein product: CASRGPNSNQPQHF.

This clone was observed a single time. This chain connects TRBV7-2 to TRBJ2-1; maybe TRBD2 (6 bases). The CDR3 runs to 17 residues. With 5 bases removed from V and 5 bases from J, the gap between germline ends came to 22 bases. Germline CDR1 SGHTA, CDR2 FQGNSA. CDR3: CASSPGTSPFADNEQFF. In nucleotides, the CDR3 is TGTGCCAGCAGCCCAGGGACTTCACCCTTCGCCGACAATGAGCAGTTCTTC.

This clone showed up just a few times. The rearrangement uses TRBV5-1 and TRBJ2-2, with 7 bases fitting TRBD2. Unmatched junction bases numbered 8, after V lost 4 bases and J lost 8 bases. The CDR3 has 14 residues. CDR1 and CDR2 (germline): SGHRS, YFSETQ. This chain's CDR3 is CASSREGSSGELFF. The CDR3 DNA reads TGCGCCAGCAGCAGGGAGGGGAGTTCGGGGGAGCTGTTTTTT.

This sequence joins TRBV5-1 and TRBJ2-2, with D tentatively TRBD1 (5 bases). The length of the CDR3 is 19 residues. The V end was cut by 0 bases, the J end by 2 bases, with 20 bases between. CDR1 SGHRS and CDR2 YFSETQ come from the germline V gene. The CDR3 sequence is CASSLVVVKGLANTGELFF. For the CDR3, the DNA is TGCGCCAGCAGCTTGGTAGTCGTAAAGGGGCTTGCAAACACCGGGGAGCTGTTTTTT. Complete variable domain (other parts from reference TRBV5-1 and TRBJ2-2): KAGVTQTPRYLIKTRGQQVTLSCSPISGHRSVSWYQQTPGQGLQFLFEYFSETQRNKGNFPGRFSGRQFSNSRSEMNVSTLELGDSALYLCASSLVVVKGLANTGELFFGEGSRLTVL.

The chain carries TRBV7-6 and TRBJ2-1; tentative D call: TRBD2 (5 bases). Trimming stripped 1 base from V and 0 bases from J, with 10 bases between. CDR3 length: 16 residues. Germline CDR1 SGHVS, CDR2 FNYEAQ. CDR3 sequence: CASSLDRAASYNEQFF. The DNA of the CDR3 is TGTGCCAGCAGCTTAGATCGAGCGGCCTCCTACAATGAGCAGTTCTTC.

The chain carries TRBV19 and TRBJ2-1; D perhaps matches TRBD2 (6 bases). This CDR3 is built from 16 residues. Germline V gives CDR1 LNHDA, CDR2 SQIVND (reference sequence). Trimming took off 0 bases at V and 2 bases at J, with 11 bases between the two ends. This chain's CDR3 is CASSIEGSGPYNEQFF. CDR3 bases: TGTGCCAGTAGTATAGAGGGAAGCGGGCCCTACAATGAGCAGTTCTTC.

This clone showed up just a few times. The genes are TRBV7-6 and TRBJ2-3; 7 nucleotides align to TRBD1. CDR1 is SGHVS and CDR2 is FNYEAQ in the germline V gene. The CDR3 loop spans 15 amino acids. V lost 1 base and J lost 2; bases outside the gene matches: 3. CDR3: CASSLEGQITDTQYF. CDR3 nucleotide sequence: TGTGCCAGCAGCTTAGAGGGACAGATCACAGATACGCAGTATTTT.

The chain employs TRBV5-1 and TRBJ2-2; D may be TRBD1 (5 bases). The CDR3 spans 15 residues. Germline CDR1 reads SGHRS; CDR2 reads YFSETQ. With 2 bases removed from V and 1 base from J, the gap between germline ends came to 9 bases. The CDR3 DNA reads as TGCGCCAGCAGCTTCCGTACAGGGAACACCGGGGAGCTGTTTTTT. It codes for CASSFRTGNTGELFF.

The chain has TRBV11-2 and TRBJ2-2, with 13 positions matching TRBD2. Germline V gene sequence: CDR1 SGHAT, CDR2 FQNNGV. J gave up 5 bases and V 6 bases, and 6 bases lay outside the gene matches. This CDR3 is 16 amino acids long. CDR3 in amino acids: CASREGLAGNTGELFF. DNA of the CDR3: TGTGCCAGCAGGGAGGGACTAGCGGGAAATACCGGGGAGCTGTTTTTT.

This clone has just a few counts. This chain links TRBV29-1 with TRBJ2-3, with 8 bases aligning to TRBD2. CDR1 SQVTM and CDR2 ANQGSEA come from the germline V gene. The J segment lost 5 bases and the V segment lost 8 bases, leaving 6 bases of the junction unmatched. This CDR3 has 12 amino acids. The CDR3 region has the DNA TGCAGCAAAAAAACTAGCGGAGATACGCAGTATTTT. Its protein product is CSKKTSGDTQYF.

The J gene is TRBJ2-2, the V gene TRBV25-1; D unclear. Germline CDR1 MGHDK, CDR2 SYGVNS. The CDR3 length is 15 residues. Between the trimmed V and J ends, which lost 3 bases and 4 bases, there was a span of 12 bases. The CDR3 region is CASSERSQRTGELFF. CDR3 DNA sequence: TGTGCCAGCAGTGAGAGATCCCAACGCACCGGGGAGCTGTTTTTT. Full variable domain (outside the CDR3, taken from reference TRBV25-1 and TRBJ2-2): EADIYQTPRYLVIGTGKKITLECSQTMGHDKMYWYQQDPGMELHLIHYSYGVNSTEKGDLSSESTVSRIRTEHFPLTLESARPSHTSQYLCASSERSQRTGELFFGEGSRLTVL.

The CDR3 sequence is CASSPRRRLAGGYNEQFF. Here the CDR3 DNA reads TGTGCCAGCAGCCCCCGAAGGCGACTAGCGGGGGGATACAATGAGCAGTTCTTC. V is TRBV9 and J is TRBJ2-1, with 13 bases identical to TRBD2. Looked up from germline, CDR1 is SGDLS and CDR2 is YYNGEE. This CDR3 contains 18 residues. V was clipped by 4 bases and J by 4 bases; unmatched bases: 11.

The chain recombines TRBV6-1 with TRBJ2-7; weak D call: TRBD1 (5 bases). Germline CDR1 MNHNS, CDR2 SASEGT. Trimming stripped 3 bases from V and 7 bases from J, with 13 bases between. The CDR3 loop spans 13 amino acids. DNA for the CDR3: TGTGCCAGCAGTGAGGGGTGGGGCGGTGAGCAGTACTTC. Protein: CASSEGWGGEQYF.

V gene TRBV7-7 combines with J gene TRBJ2-5, with a tentative D call TRBD1 (6 bases). Germline V gives CDR1 SSHAT, CDR2 FNYEAQ (reference sequence). The CDR3 runs 15 residues. Trimming stripped 6 bases from V and 2 bases from J, with 16 bases between. In DNA, the CDR3 is TGTGCCAGCAGTTCGGGACACCCACCACAAGAGACCCAGTACTTC. This encodes CASSSGHPPQETQYF.

The chain carries TRBV11-2 and TRBJ1-3, with TRBD1 matching 11 bases. Germline lookup yields CDR1 SGHAT and CDR2 FQNNGV. The CDR3 is made up of 17 amino acids. With V trimmed by 5 bases and J by 0 bases, 6 bases remained unmatched. CDR3 in DNA: TGTGCCAGCAGCATCCGGACAGGGGGCGGCTCTGGAAACACCATATATTTT. This encodes CASSIRTGGGSGNTIYF. Using reference TRBV11-2 and TRBJ1-3 for the parts outside the CDR3, the full variable domain is EAGVAQSPRYKIIEKRQSVAFWCNPISGHATLYWYQQILGQGPKLLIQFQNNGVVDDSQLPKDRFSAERLKGVDSTLKIQPAKLEDSAVYLCASSIRTGGGSGNTIYFGEGSWLTVV.

V usage is TRBV15 and J usage is TRBJ2-7; 10 bases match TRBD2. This CDR3 comprises 14 residues. The junction had 2 bases not matched to a gene; V was cut back by 3 bases and J by 3 bases. Germline CDR1 LNHNV, CDR2 YYDKDF (reference sequence). The CDR3 is CATSSASGSYEQYF. The CDR3 nucleotides read TGTGCCACCAGCAGCGCTAGCGGGAGCTACGAGCAGTACTTC.

The chain employs TRBV28 and TRBJ2-7; D ambiguous. This CDR3 has 13 amino acids. Per the germline V gene, CDR1 is MDHEN and CDR2 is SYDVKM. Trimming took 1 base from V and 9 from J, leaving 13 bases between them. The CDR3 DNA is TGTGCCAGCAGTTTATCGACGGCCTCAGGGCAGTACTTC. Translated, it gives CASSLSTASGQYF.

The chain carries TRBV2 and TRBJ2-5; D gene uncertain. The CDR3 is 13 residues long. In germline, CDR1 is SNHLY, CDR2 FYNNEI. The chain's CDR3 is CATSLDSVWTQYF. CDR3 bases: TGTGCGACCTCCCTTGACTCGGTCTGGACCCAGTACTTC.

V gene TRBV19 combines with J gene TRBJ2-2; 7 bases are a match to TRBD1. Germline CDR1 reads LNHDA; CDR2 reads SQIVND (reference sequence). The CDR3 consists of 15 residues. The V gene end was trimmed by 7 bases and the J gene end by 2 bases; junction bases not matched to a gene: 7. The CDR3 region has the DNA TGTGCCAGTACCCGCGACAGGGCTAACACCGGGGAGCTGTTTTTT. This codes for CASTRDRANTGELFF.

This clone was detected once. The rearrangement uses TRBV6-1 and TRBJ2-7; possible D gene TRBD1, 5 bases. V lost 0 bases and J 4 bases, leaving 13 bases between the germline ends. The CDR3 is 15 amino acids. Per the germline V gene, CDR1 is MNHNS and CDR2 is SASEGT. The CDR3 DNA is TGTGCCAGCAGTGAAGCGAGGCAAAGGGGTTACGAGCAGTACTTC. Translated: CASSEARQRGYEQYF.